The present T cell receptor beta chain was sequenced within a study of blood T cell repertoires in COVID-19 (dated by TCRdb to 2020 to 2021). As for the study more broadly: Samples covering the acute and convalescent phases of COVID-19 were provided by collaborators in the United States, Italy and Spain. Sample metadata almost always included a de-identified subject ID, COVID-19 status, age in years and sex. Samples came from the ongoing ImmuneRACE study (first 160 participants) plus 1,254 subjects from 6 global collaborators. The repertoires were released in a freely available public database meant as a resource for research on the immune response to SARS-CoV-2. The dataset comprised deeply sampled blood TCRbeta repertoires from subjects exposed to, actively infected with, or recovered from COVID-19. Where HLA class I and class II types were available, the types were taken from metadata supplied by the sample provider, not from assay-based typing. The prospective study material was composed of cDNA or gDNA derived from T cells, B-cell-depleted T cells, or PBMCs.

TCRbeta CDR3 regions were amplified from genomic DNA by means of the immunoSEQ Assay, a bias-controlled multiplex PCR. On the study's bioinformatics: Within the assay, amplification of reference gene primers was used to estimate how many nucleated cells each sample contained. To quantify the absolute abundance of each unique TCRbeta CDR3 rearrangement, sequence reads were collapsed and filtered. For each sample, productive Simpson clonality was calculated as the square root of Simpson's diversity index over productive rearrangements. TCRdb re-hosts the immuneACCESS table, in-frame sequences only. Its copies lack some clones; in the studies checked, an unresolved V gene accounts for under half of them, and the cause for the rest is not known. V and J calls and clone size are given by that table; D and trimming were obtained from the DNA. This sample is represented by roughly 190,000 clones; about four fifths of them were singletons. The top ten constitute approximately 10% of the sample.

One collaborating source in Seattle enrolled patients during active infection and followed them longitudinally through the course of disease. Each collaborating institution followed its own protocols to collect whole blood in K2EDTA tubes. For TCRbeta analysis, collaborators shipped samples as frozen whole blood, isolated PBMCs, or DNA extracted from either of those sample types. The CDR3 runs 17 amino acids, cysteine and phenylalanine included. The sequence is cut down to CDR3 DNA, 51 bases in frame from base 1. The germline V and J ends show losses of 3 bases and 0 bases respectively, and no gene match explains 7 bases of the junction. CDR1 and CDR2 were assigned from the germline V gene as MDHEN and SYDVKM. Worth noting for this clone: What antigen it recognizes has not been identified. Per-nucleotide qualities are absent, and no much larger clonotype sits a single base away.

Points the paper makes about the study in general: The amount of clinical and demographic metadata varied by source and participant and was provided uncurated.

Sequenced input: peripheral blood. The clonotype comes from a middle-aged woman with COVID-19, enrolled during active disease. The chain is encoded by TRBV28 joined to TRBJ2-2; TRBD2 matches 7 bases in the middle. The nucleotide sequence reads TGTGCCAGCAGTTTGTTGGCTAGCGGAACGAACACCGGGGAGCTGTTTTTT. Translated, it reads CASSLLASGTNTGELFF.